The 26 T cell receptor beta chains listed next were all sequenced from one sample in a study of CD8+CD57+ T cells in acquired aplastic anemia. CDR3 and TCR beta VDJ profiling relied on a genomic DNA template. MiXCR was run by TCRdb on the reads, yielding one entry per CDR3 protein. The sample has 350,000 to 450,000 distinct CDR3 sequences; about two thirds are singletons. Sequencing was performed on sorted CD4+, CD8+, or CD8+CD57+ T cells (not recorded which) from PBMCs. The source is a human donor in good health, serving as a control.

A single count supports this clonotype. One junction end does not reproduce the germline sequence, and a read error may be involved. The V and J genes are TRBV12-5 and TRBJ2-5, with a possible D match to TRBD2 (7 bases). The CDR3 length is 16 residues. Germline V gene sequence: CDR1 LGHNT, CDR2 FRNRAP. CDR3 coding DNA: TGTGCCAGTGGTCGCACCCTTTGGGGGGGCCGTGAGACCCAGTACTTC. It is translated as CASGRTLWGGRETQYF.

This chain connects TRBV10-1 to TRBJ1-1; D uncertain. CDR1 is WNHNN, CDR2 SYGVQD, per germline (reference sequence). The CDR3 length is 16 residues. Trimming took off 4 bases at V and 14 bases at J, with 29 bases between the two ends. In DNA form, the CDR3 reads TGCGCCAGCAGTGCTAGGCAGGAGATGAACTATACCGAAACCTTCTTT. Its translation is CASSARQEMNYTETFF.

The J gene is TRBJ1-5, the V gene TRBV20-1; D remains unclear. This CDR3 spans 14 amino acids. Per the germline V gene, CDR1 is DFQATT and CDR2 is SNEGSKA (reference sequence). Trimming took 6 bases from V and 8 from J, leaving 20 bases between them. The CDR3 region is CSAKAPHTYEPQHF. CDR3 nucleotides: TGCAGTGCCAAAGCTCCCCATACCTACGAGCCCCAGCATTTT.

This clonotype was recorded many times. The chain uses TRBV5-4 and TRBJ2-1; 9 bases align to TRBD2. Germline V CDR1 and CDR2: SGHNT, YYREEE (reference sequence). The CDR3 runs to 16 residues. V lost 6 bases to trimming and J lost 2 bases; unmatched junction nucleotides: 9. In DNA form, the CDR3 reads TGTGCCAGCACCCGCGCCCTAGCGGGAACCTACAATGAGCAGTTCTTC. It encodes CASTRALAGTYNEQFF.

DNA of the CDR3: TGTGCCAGCAGCCCAGACAGGTACGACAATGAGCAGTTCTTC. Encoded protein: CASSPDRYDNEQFF. The J gene is TRBJ2-1, the V gene TRBV12-3 or TRBV12-4, with D perhaps matching TRBD1 (6 bases). CDR3 length: 14 residues. The V and J ends lost 6 bases and 5 bases respectively, with 14 bases between them.

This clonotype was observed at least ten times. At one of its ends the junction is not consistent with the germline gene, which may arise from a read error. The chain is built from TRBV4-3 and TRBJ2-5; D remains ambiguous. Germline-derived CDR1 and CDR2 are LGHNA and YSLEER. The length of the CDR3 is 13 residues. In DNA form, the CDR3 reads TGCGCCAGCAGCCAAGAATTGAGAGAGAGCCAGTACTTC. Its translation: CASSQELRESQYF.

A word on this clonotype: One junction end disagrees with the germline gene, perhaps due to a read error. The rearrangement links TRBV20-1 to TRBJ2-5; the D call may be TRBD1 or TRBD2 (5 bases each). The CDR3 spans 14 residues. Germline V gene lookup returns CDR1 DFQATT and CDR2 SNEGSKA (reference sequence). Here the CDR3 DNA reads TGCAGTGCTAGTGAAGGGACCTACCAAGAGACCCAGTATTTC. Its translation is CSASEGTYQETQYF.

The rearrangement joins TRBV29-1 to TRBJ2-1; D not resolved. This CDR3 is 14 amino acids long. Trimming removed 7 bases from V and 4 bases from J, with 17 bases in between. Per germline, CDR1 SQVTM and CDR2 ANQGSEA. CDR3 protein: CSELGNQAYNEQFF. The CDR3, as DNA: TGCAGCGAGCTGGGGAACCAAGCTTACAATGAGCAGTTCTTC.

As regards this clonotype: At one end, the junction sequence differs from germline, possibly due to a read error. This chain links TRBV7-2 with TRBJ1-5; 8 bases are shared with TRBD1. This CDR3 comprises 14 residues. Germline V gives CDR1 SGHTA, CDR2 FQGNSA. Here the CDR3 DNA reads TGTGCCAGCAGCGCCGGACAGGGAGGCAATCCCCACCTCTTT. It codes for CASSAGQGGNPHLF.

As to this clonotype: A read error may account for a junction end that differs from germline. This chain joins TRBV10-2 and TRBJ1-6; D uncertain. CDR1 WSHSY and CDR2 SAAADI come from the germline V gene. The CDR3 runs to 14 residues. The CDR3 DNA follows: TGCGGCAGCAGTGAGGCTGTTCGAAGGGAACACCTCCACTTT. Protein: CGSSEAVRREHLHF.

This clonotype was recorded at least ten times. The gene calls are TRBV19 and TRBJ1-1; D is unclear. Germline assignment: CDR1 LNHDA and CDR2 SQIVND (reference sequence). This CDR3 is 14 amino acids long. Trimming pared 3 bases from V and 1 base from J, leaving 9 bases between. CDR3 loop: CASSMGAGNTEAFF. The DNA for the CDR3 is TGTGCCAGTAGTATGGGTGCAGGGAACACTGAAGCTTTCTTT.

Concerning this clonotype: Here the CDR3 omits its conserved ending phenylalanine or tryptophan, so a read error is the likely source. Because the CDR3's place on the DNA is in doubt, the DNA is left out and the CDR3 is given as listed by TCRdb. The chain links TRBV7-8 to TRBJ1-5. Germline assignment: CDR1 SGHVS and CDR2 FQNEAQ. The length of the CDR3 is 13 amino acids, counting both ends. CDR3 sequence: CASTLSYNQALHV.

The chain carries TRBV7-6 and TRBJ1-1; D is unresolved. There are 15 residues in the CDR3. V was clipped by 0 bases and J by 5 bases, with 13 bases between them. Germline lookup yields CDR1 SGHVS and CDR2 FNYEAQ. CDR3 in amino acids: CASSLAWGGRTEAFF. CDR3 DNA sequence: TGTGCCAGCAGCTTAGCATGGGGTGGGCGGACTGAAGCTTTCTTT.

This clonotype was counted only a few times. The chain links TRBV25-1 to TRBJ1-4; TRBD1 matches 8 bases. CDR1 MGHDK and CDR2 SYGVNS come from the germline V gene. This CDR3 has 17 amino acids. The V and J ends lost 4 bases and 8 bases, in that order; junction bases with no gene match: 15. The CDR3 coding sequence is TGTGCCAGCAGTGGATCAGGGGGCATTAACTACAGCGAAAAACTGTTTTTT. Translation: CASSGSGGINYSEKLFF.

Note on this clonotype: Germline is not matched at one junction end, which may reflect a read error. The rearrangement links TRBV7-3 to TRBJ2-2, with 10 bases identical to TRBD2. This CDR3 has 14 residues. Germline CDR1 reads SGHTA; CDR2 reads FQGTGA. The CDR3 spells CASSLEGSSSGGLF. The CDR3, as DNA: TGTGCCAGCAGTCTAGAAGGGAGTAGTAGCGGGGGGCTATTT. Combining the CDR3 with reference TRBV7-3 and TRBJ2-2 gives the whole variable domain GAGVSQTPSNKVTEKGKYVELRCDPISGHTALYWYRQSLGQGPEFLIYFQGTGAADDSGLPNDRFFAVRPEGSVSTLKIQRTERGDSAVYLCASSLEGSSSGGLFGEGSRLTVL.

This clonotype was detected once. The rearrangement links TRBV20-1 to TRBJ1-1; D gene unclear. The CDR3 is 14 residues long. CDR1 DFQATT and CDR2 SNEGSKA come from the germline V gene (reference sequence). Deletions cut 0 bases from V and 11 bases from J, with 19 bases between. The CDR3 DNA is TGCAGTGCTAGAGATGACTCCGAACAGCGTGAGGCTTTCTTT. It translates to CSARDDSEQREAFF.

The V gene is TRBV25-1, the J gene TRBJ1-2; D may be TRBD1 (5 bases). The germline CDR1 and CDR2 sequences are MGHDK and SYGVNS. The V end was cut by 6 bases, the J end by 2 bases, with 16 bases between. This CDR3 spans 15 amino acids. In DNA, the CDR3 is TGTGCCAGCAGCCCAGGGACCTCGCGCAACTATGGCTACACCTTC. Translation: CASSPGTSRNYGYTF.

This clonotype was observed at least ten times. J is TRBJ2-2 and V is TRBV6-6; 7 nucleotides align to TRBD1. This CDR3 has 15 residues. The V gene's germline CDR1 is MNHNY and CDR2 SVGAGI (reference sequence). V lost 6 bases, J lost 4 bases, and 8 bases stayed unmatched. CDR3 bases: TGTGCCAGCAGGAGACAGGGAATGGGCACCGGGGAGCTGTTTTTT. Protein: CASRRQGMGTGELFF.

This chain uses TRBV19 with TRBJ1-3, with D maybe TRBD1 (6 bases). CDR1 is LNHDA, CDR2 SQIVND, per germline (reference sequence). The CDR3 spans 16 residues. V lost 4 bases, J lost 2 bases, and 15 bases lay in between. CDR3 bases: TGTGCCAGTAGTACAGGAGATTCAGGGGCTGGAAACACCATATATTTT. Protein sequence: CASSTGDSGAGNTIYF.

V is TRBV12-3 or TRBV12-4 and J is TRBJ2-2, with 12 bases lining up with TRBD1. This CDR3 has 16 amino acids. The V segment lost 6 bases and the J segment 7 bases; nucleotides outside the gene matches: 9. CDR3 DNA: TGTGCCAGCAGCGTAGGGGGACAGGGGGCAAGCGGGGAGCTGTTTTTT. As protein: CASSVGGQGASGELFF.

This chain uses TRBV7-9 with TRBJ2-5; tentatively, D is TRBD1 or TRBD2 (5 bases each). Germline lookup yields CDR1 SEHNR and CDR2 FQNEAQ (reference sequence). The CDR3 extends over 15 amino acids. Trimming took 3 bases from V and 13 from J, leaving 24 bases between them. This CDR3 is CASSLNSGNHDYTYF. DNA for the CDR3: TGTGCCAGCAGCTTGAACTCAGGGAACCATGACTACACGTACTTC.

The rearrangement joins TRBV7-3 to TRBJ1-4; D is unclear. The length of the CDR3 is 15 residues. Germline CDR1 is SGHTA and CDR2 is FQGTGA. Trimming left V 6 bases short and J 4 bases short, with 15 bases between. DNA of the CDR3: TGTGCCAGCAGTGTCCGGGGAGGGCGTAATGAAAAACTGTTTTTT. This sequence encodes CASSVRGGRNEKLFF.

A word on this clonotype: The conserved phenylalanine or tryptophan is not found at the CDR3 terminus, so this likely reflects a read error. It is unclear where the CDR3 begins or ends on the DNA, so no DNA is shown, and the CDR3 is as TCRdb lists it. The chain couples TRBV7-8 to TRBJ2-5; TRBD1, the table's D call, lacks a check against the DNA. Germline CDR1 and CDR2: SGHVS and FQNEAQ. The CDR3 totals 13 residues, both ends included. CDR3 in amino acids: CATTLTRGRNQPH.

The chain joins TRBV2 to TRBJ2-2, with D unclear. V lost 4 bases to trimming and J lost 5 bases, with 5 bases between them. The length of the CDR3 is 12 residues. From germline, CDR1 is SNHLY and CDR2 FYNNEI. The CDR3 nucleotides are TGTGCCAGCAGTGCCGTAACCGGGGAGCTGTTTTTT. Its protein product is CASSAVTGELFF.

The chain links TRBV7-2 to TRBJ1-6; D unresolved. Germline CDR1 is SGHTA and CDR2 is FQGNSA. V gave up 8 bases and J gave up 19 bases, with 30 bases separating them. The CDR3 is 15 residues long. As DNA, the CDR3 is TGTGCCAGCTTCCGAGCGGAGACTGAAGCTTTCTTTCGACACTTT. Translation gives CASFRAETEAFFRHF. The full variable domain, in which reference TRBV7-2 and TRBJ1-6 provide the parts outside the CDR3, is GAGVSQSPSNKVTEKGKDVELRCDPISGHTALYWYRQSLGQGLEFLIYFQGNSAPDKSGLPSDRFSAERTGGSVSTLTIQRTQQEDSAVYLCASFRAETEAFFRHFGNGTRLTVT.

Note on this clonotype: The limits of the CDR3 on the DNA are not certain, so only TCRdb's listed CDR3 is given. This chain's CDR3 is CASSQTSVYFCAISYFGNTEAFF. The V call is TRBV13, the J call TRBJ1-1. Germline CDR1 and CDR2: PRHDT and FYEKMQ (reference sequence). The CDR3 spans 23 residues, counting both ends.